Given below is one T cell receptor (beta chain) in context. Sequencing used immunoSEQ multiplex PCR; TCRdb keeps in-frame clones, though not all of them. The sample has about 170,000 clones, about 88% seen once. Germline-derived CDR1 and CDR2 are SNHLY and FYNNEI. V was shortened by 3 bases and J by 5 bases, with 7 bases between the two germline ends. This CDR3 is 13 amino acids long. This sample is part of a study of blood T cell repertoires in COVID-19. Study details: Samples taken during acute and convalescent COVID-19 were collected in the United States, Italy and Spain.

The sequence was collected from a woman between 18 and 29 years old who had recovered from COVID-19. Sequenced: PBMCs or T cells enriched from blood (not recorded which). The genes are TRBV2 and TRBJ2-2; tentatively, D is TRBD2 (6 bases). The CDR3 here is CASSEEGTGELFF. In DNA, the CDR3 is TGTGCCAGCAGTGAGGAGGGTACCGGGGAGCTGTTTTTT.